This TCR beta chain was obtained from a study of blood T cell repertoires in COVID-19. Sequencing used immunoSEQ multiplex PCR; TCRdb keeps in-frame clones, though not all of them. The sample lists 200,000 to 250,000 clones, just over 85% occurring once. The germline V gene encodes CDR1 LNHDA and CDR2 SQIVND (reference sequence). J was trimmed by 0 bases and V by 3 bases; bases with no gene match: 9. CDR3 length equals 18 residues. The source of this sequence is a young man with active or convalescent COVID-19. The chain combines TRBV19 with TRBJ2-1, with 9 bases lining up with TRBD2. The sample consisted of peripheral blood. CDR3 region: CASSIRGRAPSSYNEQFF. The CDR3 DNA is TGTGCCAGTAGTATCCGCGGGAGGGCCCCGAGCTCCTACAATGAGCAGTTCTTC.